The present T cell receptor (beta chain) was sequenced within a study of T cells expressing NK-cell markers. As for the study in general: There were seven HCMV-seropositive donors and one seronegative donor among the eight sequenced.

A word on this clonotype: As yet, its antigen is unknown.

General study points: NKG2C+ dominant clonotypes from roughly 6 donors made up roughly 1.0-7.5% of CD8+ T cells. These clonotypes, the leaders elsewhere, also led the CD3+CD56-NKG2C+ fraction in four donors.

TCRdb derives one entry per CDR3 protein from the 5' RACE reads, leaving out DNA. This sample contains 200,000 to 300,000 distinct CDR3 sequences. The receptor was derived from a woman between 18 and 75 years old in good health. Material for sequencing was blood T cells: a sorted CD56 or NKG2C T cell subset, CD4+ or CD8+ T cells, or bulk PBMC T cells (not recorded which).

The CDR3 loop is CAWSLAATNYGYTF. The rearrangement joins TRBV30 to TRBJ1-2. CDR1 is GTSNPN and CDR2 is SVGIG in the germline V gene (reference sequence). CDR3 length: 14 amino acids.